These 23 T cell receptor beta chains were all obtained from the same sample, sequenced in a study of somatic mutations in cytotoxic T cells in rheumatoid arthritis. The table came from immunoSEQ multiplex PCR; TCRdb's copy has only in-frame clones and leaves some out. The sample carries some 7,400 clones, 75% to 90% recorded once. Sequencing input: CD8+ T cells sorted from blood. The receptor source for this set is a woman aged 65 to 85 with rheumatoid arthritis.

This clone has only one observation. The chain links TRBV6-4 to TRBJ2-1, with 16 positions matching TRBD2. The trim removed 3 bases at V and 9 bases at J, leaving 8 bases unmatched. CDR3 length: 17 residues. Looked up from germline, CDR1 is MRHNA and CDR2 is SNTAGT. CDR3 bases: TGTGCCAGCAGTGAGCCGGGACTAGCGGGAGGGCCCGGTGAGCAGTTCTTC. Its translation: CASSEPGLAGGPGEQFF.

This clone was counted a single time. This rearrangement joins TRBV27 to TRBJ1-4, with 7 nucleotides matching TRBD1. The junction had 11 bases not matched to a gene; V was cut back by 5 bases and J by 8 bases. The CDR3 extends over 15 amino acids. Germline V lookup: CDR1 MNHEY, CDR2 SMNVEV (reference sequence). The CDR3 bases are TGTGCCAGCAGTACCCGGACAGGTTGGAACGAAAAACTGTTTTTT. Translated: CASSTRTGWNEKLFF.

The CDR3 nucleotides are TGTGCCAGCAGCTTCCTACAGCTAACGAACACCGGGGAGCTGTTTTTT. This translates into CASSFLQLTNTGELFF. The rearrangement joins TRBV11-1 to TRBJ2-2; D uncertain. Trimming took off 3 bases at V and 0 bases at J, with 11 bases between the two ends. The germline V gene encodes CDR1 SGHAT and CDR2 FQDESV (reference sequence). The CDR3 is 16 amino acids.

V is TRBV7-9 and J is TRBJ2-7; 7 nucleotides line up with TRBD1. From germline, CDR1 is SEHNR and CDR2 FQNEAQ (reference sequence). The CDR3 extends over 17 amino acids. Trimming removed 5 bases from V and 0 bases from J; junction bases left unmatched: 13. The CDR3 sequence is CASSPRADRRSSYEQYF. CDR3 bases: TGTGCCAGCAGCCCTCGGGCGGACAGGCGGAGCTCCTACGAGCAGTACTTC.

The chain joins TRBV10-2 to TRBJ1-3; 7 positions match TRBD1. The CDR3 is 16 residues long. CDR1 and CDR2 (germline): WSHSY, SAAADI. V lost 2 bases and J lost 2; bases outside the gene matches: 6. The CDR3 sequence: CASSEVQGVAGNTIYF. The CDR3 nucleotides are TGCGCCAGCAGTGAGGTTCAGGGGGTAGCTGGAAACACCATATATTTT.

The J gene is TRBJ2-3, the V gene TRBV11-2; the match to TRBD2 covers 13 bases. V shed 3 bases and J 6 bases; nucleotides not matched to a gene: 9. Germline CDR1 and CDR2: SGHAT and FQNNGV. There are 17 residues in the CDR3. CDR3 amino acids: CASSFRELAGGGDTQYF. For the CDR3, the DNA is TGTGCCAGCAGCTTTCGTGAACTAGCGGGAGGGGGGGATACGCAGTATTTT.

The V gene is TRBV18, the J gene TRBJ1-1, with D possibly matching TRBD1 (6 bases). Trimming pared 2 bases from V and 1 base from J, leaving 14 bases between. The CDR3 spans 16 residues. The germline V gene has CDR1 KGHSH and CDR2 LQKENI. This CDR3 reads CASSPGGAFGNTEAFF. For the CDR3, the DNA is TGTGCCAGCTCACCAGGGGGGGCTTTTGGGAACACTGAAGCTTTCTTT.

This clone occurred once. The genes are TRBV6-5 and TRBJ1-2; TRBD1 might be the D (6 bases). Germline-derived CDR1 and CDR2 are MNHEY and SVGAGI. V was clipped by 6 bases and J by 4 bases, with 9 bases between them. The CDR3 length is 12 residues. The CDR3: CASSLDSYGYTF. CDR3 nucleotide sequence: TGTGCCAGCAGCCTGGACAGCTATGGCTACACCTTC.

The chain couples TRBV5-6 to TRBJ2-7; TRBD2 aligns across 13 bases. Germline CDR1 and CDR2: SGHDT and YYEEEE. The junction had 7 bases not matched to a gene; V was cut back by 4 bases and J by 6 bases. The CDR3 consists of 15 residues. CDR3 in amino acids: CASSDGLAGAGEQYF. The CDR3 DNA is TGTGCCAGCAGCGACGGACTAGCGGGAGCTGGCGAGCAGTACTTC.

The chain recombines TRBV5-6 with TRBJ2-1, with 7 bases that match TRBD2. The CDR3 sequence is 13 residues long. The junction had 2 bases not matched to a gene; V was cut back by 6 bases and J by 2 bases. The germline gives CDR1 SGHDT, CDR2 YYEEEE. CDR3 in DNA: TGTGCCAGCAAGGCGGGGGCCTACAATGAGCAGTTCTTC. It yields the protein CASKAGAYNEQFF.

The chain carries TRBV15 and TRBJ2-7; D possibly corresponds to TRBD1 (5 bases). The CDR3 totals 13 residues. Trimming pared 3 bases from V and 3 bases from J, leaving 9 bases between. Germline V lookup: CDR1 LNHNV, CDR2 YYDKDF (reference sequence). The CDR3, as DNA: TGTGCCACCAGCAGCCGTGACAGCTACGAGCAGTACTTC. It codes for CATSSRDSYEQYF.

The rearrangement links TRBV15 to TRBJ2-3; TRBD1 aligns across 7 bases. The CDR3 is made up of 16 amino acids. V shed 0 bases and J 6 bases; nucleotides not matched to a gene: 9. CDR1 is LNHNV and CDR2 is YYDKDF in the germline V gene (reference sequence). As DNA, the CDR3 is TGTGCCACCAGCAGAGATCGGGCAGGGGGTAGCGATACGCAGTATTTT. Protein sequence: CATSRDRAGGSDTQYF.

The chain combines TRBV5-1 with TRBJ1-2; TRBD1 matches 9 bases. Trimming removed 1 base from V and 2 bases from J; junction bases left unmatched: 3. CDR3 length: 15 residues. In germline, CDR1 is SGHRS, CDR2 YFSETQ. In nucleotides, the CDR3 is TGCGCCAGCAGCTTGACAGGGGGCGGAAACTATGGCTACACCTTC. Its translation: CASSLTGGGNYGYTF.

This chain connects TRBV25-1 to TRBJ2-1; TRBD1 is a possible D gene (6 bases). The V gene's germline CDR1 is MGHDK and CDR2 SYGVNS. Trimming took off 4 bases at V and 3 bases at J, with 16 bases between the two ends. The CDR3 has 16 residues. CDR3 coding DNA: TGTGCCAGCAGTGTTGGCAGGGGAAAACTCTACAATGAGCAGTTCTTC. Translating gives CASSVGRGKLYNEQFF.

The chain links TRBV6-5 to TRBJ2-7; tentative D call: TRBD1 (6 bases). Germline V gene lookup returns CDR1 MNHEY and CDR2 SVGAGI. The CDR3 totals 14 residues. V gave up 7 bases and J gave up 0 bases, with 13 bases separating them. The CDR3 coding sequence is TGTGCCAGCACCCGGACAGTGAGCTCCTACGAGCAGTACTTC. Residues: CASTRTVSSYEQYF.

By share of the sample, this clone is medium-sized. V and J are TRBV5-6 and TRBJ2-2; D is uncertain. Trimming left V 1 base short and J 0 bases short, with 4 bases between. CDR3 size: 14 residues. Germline CDR1 is SGHDT and CDR2 is YYEEEE. CDR3 sequence: CASSLPTNTGELFF. CDR3 in DNA: TGTGCCAGCAGCTTGCCCACGAACACCGGGGAGCTGTTTTTT.

In this sample, this clone turned up once. V and J are TRBV14 and TRBJ2-3; possibly TRBD1 for D (6 bases). CDR3 length equals 15 residues. The V gene's germline CDR1 is SGHDN and CDR2 FVKESK. V was clipped by 3 bases and J by 0 bases, with 10 bases between them. CDR3 sequence (DNA): TGTGCCAGCAGCCAGGTAGGACAGAGCACAGATACGCAGTATTTT. It encodes CASSQVGQSTDTQYF.

As concerns this clone: The junction and the germline gene differ at one end; a read error may be behind it. The chain recombines TRBV7-7 with TRBJ2-3; 9 nucleotides agree with TRBD1. The germline V gene encodes CDR1 SSHAT and CDR2 FNYEAQ (reference sequence). This CDR3 has 17 amino acids. CDR3: CASSLGPGQGSTDTQYF. CDR3 in DNA: TGTGCTAGCAGCTTAGGTCCGGGACAGGGTAGCACAGATACGCAGTATTTT.

V gene TRBV15 combines with J gene TRBJ1-1; D perhaps matches TRBD1 (6 bases). V gave up 3 bases and J gave up 7 bases, with 15 bases separating them. Germline-derived CDR1 and CDR2 are LNHNV and YYDKDF (reference sequence). The CDR3 is 14 residues long. The CDR3: CATSSALTGSEAFF. DNA of the CDR3: TGTGCCACCAGCAGCGCCCTTACAGGGAGTGAAGCTTTCTTT.

The chain has TRBV5-6 and TRBJ1-1; weak D call: TRBD1 (5 bases). The CDR3 is made up of 14 amino acids. The V end lost 3 bases, the J end lost 2 bases, and 11 bases lay between the germline ends. The germline V gene encodes CDR1 SGHDT and CDR2 YYEEEE. The CDR3 protein is CASSWGVDNTEAFF. In DNA form, the CDR3 reads TGTGCCAGCAGCTGGGGGGTGGACAACACTGAAGCTTTCTTT.

This clone was found once. The genes are TRBV6-5 and TRBJ2-1, with 7 bases identical to TRBD1. The V segment lost 7 bases and the J segment 4 bases; nucleotides outside the gene matches: 4. Germline V gene data show CDR1 as MNHEY and CDR2 as SVGAGI. The CDR3 loop spans 13 amino acids. CDR3 nucleotides: TGTGCCAGCAAAAGGGGGCCGTACAATGAGCAGTTCTTC. It codes for CASKRGPYNEQFF.

This clone was counted once. The chain combines TRBV5-5 with TRBJ1-5; D might be TRBD1 (5 bases). CDR1 and CDR2 from the germline V gene are SGHKS and YYEKEE (reference sequence). The CDR3 sequence is 15 residues long. Trimming pared 2 bases from V and 7 bases from J, leaving 16 bases between. CDR3 in amino acids: CASSFGTFPGQPQHF. For the CDR3, the DNA is TGTGCCAGCAGCTTTGGGACTTTCCCCGGACAGCCCCAGCATTTT.

The chain joins TRBV11-1 to TRBJ2-3, with D hard to call. Germline V gives CDR1 SGHAT, CDR2 FQDESV (reference sequence). The CDR3 has 12 amino acids. Between the trimmed V and J ends, which lost 2 bases and 6 bases, there was a span of 6 bases. The CDR3 DNA reads TGTGCCAGCAGCTTACTCGGTGATACGCAGTATTTT. It codes for CASSLLGDTQYF.